The present T cell receptor (beta chain) was sequenced within a study of CD8 T cells in ankylosing spondylitis (dated by TCRdb to between 2016 and 2019). In the study overall: T cell receptor beta repertoires were profiled in healthy donors and ankylosing spondylitis patients so that disease-linked TCR variants could be found. The full study cohort comprised some 27 ankylosing spondylitis patients and some 100 healthy donors. Peripheral blood was sampled, and synovial fluid was also collected from ankylosing spondylitis patients. Broad study findings and their caveats: Blood from ankylosing spondylitis patients appeared to be characterized by a TCR beta motif made up of several highly homologous amino acid variants. In peripheral blood, the disease-linked clones were found at relatively low frequencies and had a CD8+ phenotype. Some of the motif variants had been reported before in the synovial fluid and blood of reactive arthritis patients, a finding that suggests common disease-initiation mechanisms. Significant enrichment of the disease-linked clones was reported in matched synovial fluid samples from ankylosing spondylitis patients.

Sequences MNHNS (CDR1) and SASEGT (CDR2) are obtained from the germline V gene. V lost 6 bases and J lost 10 bases, and the count of bases not matched to a germline gene is 4. Inclusive of the bounding cysteine and phenylalanine, the CDR3 is 13 residues long. CDR3 DNA is the only sequence kept; it has 39 bases, read in frame from the first base. Sequencing was carried out with an Illumina HiSeq 2500. Quantitative 5'-RACE with molecular barcodes was used to prepare TCR beta libraries. The authors processed their data as follows. To identify disease-linked TCR variants, a new computational method was used, one built on a probabilistic model of VDJ rearrangement. TCRdb reanalyzed the raw reads on its own, using fastp at Q25 for trimming and MiXCR for clone calling, and kept in-frame beta chains. Rows are unified per CDR3 protein, each entry keeping the most common DNA and genes. These V and J calls originate from TCRdb's pipeline instead of the authors' own analysis. In this sample the table shows about 130,000 distinct CDR3 sequences, about an eighth of which occur a single time. The ten largest clones take up roughly 4.3% of the sample.

Ten or more counts support this clonotype. Its antigen is still unknown. Base quality data are lacking; no much larger clone is found one base away. The chain employs TRBV6-1 and TRBJ1-6; 9 central nucleotides agree with TRBD1. The receptor's source is a female donor with ankylosing spondylitis or in good health (not recorded which). The sequencing input was blood, either unsorted or a sorted T cell fraction (not recorded which). CDR3 loop: CASSDGQGSPLHF. In nucleotides, the sequence is TGTGCCAGCAGCGACGGACAGGGGTCACCCCTCCACTTT.